This T cell receptor beta chain is drawn from a study of glioma-infiltrating T cells after dendritic cell vaccination. The time point was: after dendritic cell vaccination, including at tumor progression/relapse. V was clipped by 2 bases and J by 3 bases, with 12 bases between them. Germline lookup yields CDR1 SGDLS and CDR2 YYNGEE. CDR3 length: 15 amino acids. This table comes from immunoSEQ multiplex PCR, and its TCRdb copy is limited to in-frame clones, with some not included. The sample lists some 91,000 clones; 80% to 90% were seen once. The chain links TRBV9 to TRBJ2-1; a possible D gene is TRBD2 (6 bases). This sequence was found in a human donor with glioblastoma. The starting material was blood, obtained after dendritic cell vaccination. CDR3 bases: TGTGCCAGCAGCGTGAGGGAGGCGCGCTACAATGAGCAGTTCTTC. As protein: CASSVREARYNEQFF.